The 19 T cell receptor beta chains below come from one sample, sequenced in a study of response to subunit inactivated influenza vaccine. Using its own MiXCR run on the RT-PCR reads, TCRdb lists one record per CDR3 protein. The sample yields 250,000 to 350,000 distinct CDR3 sequences, 20% to 25% seen once. The sequencing used PBMCs from blood, collected 21 months after vaccination. The source is a man in his fifties or sixties who received an inactivated influenza vaccine.

This clonotype was counted ten times or more. The rearrangement joins TRBV12-3 or TRBV12-4 to TRBJ1-4; D may be TRBD1 (5 bases). Between the trimmed V and J ends, which lost 7 bases and 8 bases, there was a span of 20 bases. The CDR3 length is 15 residues. The CDR3 loop is CASTQPNRFGEKLFF. CDR3 sequence (DNA): TGTGCCAGCACCCAACCTAACAGGTTTGGGGAAAAACTGTTTTTT.

The table lists this clonotype with many counts. The CDR3: CASSWDRTSEKLFF. The CDR3 bases are TGTGCCAGCAGTTGGGACAGGACGAGTGAAAAACTGTTTTTT. The rearrangement links TRBV5-5 to TRBJ1-4; TRBD1 matches 8 bases. Trimming removed 5 bases from V and 7 bases from J; junction bases left unmatched: 7. Germline CDR1 reads SGHKS; CDR2 reads YYEKEE (reference sequence). The CDR3 spans 14 residues.

The V and J genes are TRBV12-3 or TRBV12-4 and TRBJ1-5; unclear D gene. V was shortened by 5 bases and J by 1 base, with 21 bases between the two germline ends. The CDR3 sequence is 18 residues long. The CDR3 reads CASSPGGVGIGSNQPQHF. The DNA for the CDR3 is TGTGCCAGCAGTCCGGGCGGGGTGGGAATCGGGAGCAATCAGCCCCAGCATTTT.

A few counts support this clonotype. The chain carries TRBV6-1 and TRBJ1-4; 7 nucleotides align to TRBD1. The CDR3 covers 15 residues. CDR1 MNHNS and CDR2 SASEGT come from the germline V gene. The V and J ends lost 6 bases and 5 bases, in that order; junction bases with no gene match: 9. The CDR3 DNA is TGTGCCAGCAGCTTTACAGGGGAGAACAATGAAAAACTGTTTTTT. This encodes CASSFTGENNEKLFF.

V gene TRBV12-3 or TRBV12-4 combines with J gene TRBJ1-3, with 9 bases fitting TRBD1. The CDR3 spans 15 residues. The J segment lost 3 bases and the V segment lost 4 bases, leaving 4 bases of the junction unmatched. The CDR3 DNA reads as TGTGCCAGCAGTTCTAACAGGGGGCTTGGAAACACCATATATTTT. This translates into CASSSNRGLGNTIYF.

CDR3 in DNA: TGTGCCAGCAGCTTGGTCGGGGGCGGGGACGAGCAGTACTTC. This codes for CASSLVGGGDEQYF. The V call is TRBV5-5, the J call TRBJ2-7; D possibly uses TRBD1 or TRBD2 (6 bases each). Germline lookup yields CDR1 SGHKS and CDR2 YYEKEE (reference sequence). V dropped 0 bases and J dropped 5 bases, with 12 bases sitting between them. The CDR3 runs 14 residues.

This clonotype was found many times. J is TRBJ1-2 and V is TRBV4-2, with a weak D call TRBD1 (6 bases). Germline V lookup: CDR1 LGHNA, CDR2 YNFKEQ. CDR3 length: 13 residues. V was shortened by 1 base and J by 4 bases, with 7 bases between the two germline ends. This chain's CDR3 is CASSQGTVYGYTF. In DNA form, the CDR3 reads TGTGCCAGCAGCCAAGGGACAGTCTATGGCTACACCTTC.

This clonotype was recorded a few times. This sequence joins TRBV7-3 and TRBJ1-6; TRBD1 agrees at 8 bases. Germline assignment: CDR1 SGHTA and CDR2 FQGTGA. The CDR3 runs 13 residues. The J segment lost 9 bases and the V segment lost 4 bases, leaving 2 bases of the junction unmatched. The CDR3 DNA reads TGTGCCAGCAGCTCGGACAGGGCTTCACCCCTCCACTTT. It yields the protein CASSSDRASPLHF.

This clonotype appeared a few times. The rearrangement joins TRBV3-1 to TRBJ1-3; the D is unclear. The length of the CDR3 is 15 residues. Deletions cut 4 bases from V and 0 bases from J, with 10 bases between. Germline V gene lookup returns CDR1 LGHDT and CDR2 YNNKEL (reference sequence). CDR3 DNA sequence: TGTGCCAGCAGCCCGCCGGGAAGCTCTGGAAACACCATATATTTT. Translated, it gives CASSPPGSSGNTIYF.

The chain links TRBV5-1 to TRBJ2-3, with TRBD2 matching over 10 bases. The length of the CDR3 is 19 residues. The V gene's germline CDR1 is SGHRS and CDR2 YFSETQ. The junction had 12 bases not matched to a gene; V was cut back by 0 bases and J by 2 bases. The CDR3 loop reads CASSLDLSSGGPITDTQYF. The CDR3 coding sequence is TGCGCCAGCAGCTTGGATTTGTCTAGCGGGGGCCCTATCACAGATACGCAGTATTTT.

This chain links TRBV11-2 with TRBJ2-1; D gene unclear. Germline assignment: CDR1 SGHAT and CDR2 FQNNGV. Between the trimmed V and J ends, which lost 2 bases and 4 bases, there was a span of 30 bases. The CDR3 runs to 21 residues. Written as DNA, the CDR3 is TGTGCCAGCAGCTTATATCCCCACCCGAAAGCCCCCCACAACCAGTACAATGAGCAGTTCTTC. Translation: CASSLYPHPKAPHNQYNEQFF.

The chain recombines TRBV7-2 with TRBJ2-1; 13 nucleotides agree with TRBD2. The CDR3 is 14 amino acids. V was pared by 5 bases and J by 13 bases, with 8 bases of the junction left unmatched. Germline loops: CDR1 SGHTA, CDR2 FQGNSA. This chain's CDR3 is CASSVGLAGDRQFF. CDR3 coding DNA: TGTGCCAGCAGCGTTGGACTAGCGGGAGATCGTCAGTTCTTC.

As for this clonotype: One end of the junction varies from germline; a read error may be responsible. The rearrangement joins TRBV6-1 to TRBJ2-3; 11 nucleotides match TRBD2. Germline V gene lookup returns CDR1 MNHNS and CDR2 SASEGT. This CDR3 region has 15 residues. The CDR3 DNA is TGTGCCAGCAGTGACGGACTAGCGGGCACAGATACGCGGTATTTT. It yields the protein CASSDGLAGTDTRYF.

This clonotype showed up many times. V usage is TRBV10-3 and J usage is TRBJ1-1; D unresolved. Per the germline V gene, CDR1 is ENHRY and CDR2 is SYGVKD. The CDR3 is 14 amino acids. V gave up 0 bases and J gave up 2 bases, with 7 bases separating them. For the CDR3, the DNA is TGTGCCATCAGTGAGTCGGGCAGTAACACTGAAGCTTTCTTT. This encodes CAISESGSNTEAFF.

The rearrangement uses TRBV6-5 and TRBJ2-1; maybe TRBD2 (6 bases). The germline gives CDR1 MNHEY, CDR2 SVGAGI. With 0 bases removed from V and 3 bases from J, the gap between germline ends came to 15 bases. This CDR3 spans 17 amino acids. The CDR3 sequence: CASSYSGLADLYNEQFF. CDR3 sequence (DNA): TGTGCCAGCAGTTACTCAGGGTTAGCGGACCTCTACAATGAGCAGTTCTTC.

The rearrangement links TRBV20-1 to TRBJ1-5; 7 nucleotides line up with TRBD1. The germline CDR1 and CDR2 sequences are DFQATT and SNEGSKA (reference sequence). V was clipped by 6 bases and J by 1 base; unmatched bases: 9. The CDR3 covers 15 residues. CDR3 amino acids: CSAKSQGQSNQPQHF. The CDR3 DNA sequence: TGCAGTGCCAAATCCCAGGGACAGAGCAATCAGCCCCAGCATTTT.

The chain uses TRBV6-5 and TRBJ2-5, with TRBD1 matching over 8 bases. The germline CDR1 and CDR2 sequences are MNHEY and SVGAGI. Trimming cost V 0 bases and J 4 bases; bases outside gene matches: 4. CDR3 size: 15 residues. The CDR3 coding sequence is TGTGCCAGCAGTTACTCGACAGGGGTGGGAGAGACCCAGTACTTC. Amino acid sequence: CASSYSTGVGETQYF.

A few counts support this clonotype. The J gene is TRBJ2-1, the V gene TRBV6-5; TRBD2 matches at 9 bases. The CDR3 loop spans 18 amino acids. Per germline, CDR1 MNHEY and CDR2 SVGAGI. J lost 2 bases, V lost 4 bases, and 12 bases had no gene match. The chain's CDR3 is CASSSPGSLAGTYNEQFF. CDR3 DNA: TGTGCCAGCAGTTCCCCGGGGTCCCTAGCGGGGACCTACAATGAGCAGTTCTTC.

This clonotype was observed a handful of times. The chain recombines TRBV10-3 with TRBJ2-7, with TRBD1 matching 7 bases. J lost 0 bases, V lost 3 bases, and 8 bases had no gene match. Germline V CDR1 and CDR2: ENHRY, SYGVKD. The CDR3 totals 16 residues. The DNA for the CDR3 is TGTGCCATCAGTGACTTTGACAGGACAGGCTCCTACGAGCAGTACTTC. As protein: CAISDFDRTGSYEQYF.